Presented here are 3 T cell receptor beta chains from one specimen sequenced in a study of T-cell memory formation after mild COVID-19. TCRdb redid the calling of the 5' RACE reads with MiXCR, one entry per CDR3 protein. The sample shows around 450,000 distinct CDR3 sequences, about 19% of them seen only once. Sequencing was carried out using PBMCs or a T cell subset sorted from them (not recorded which). These receptor sequences come from an adult woman who had mild COVID-19 (a few samples of this study predate the infection). Cell type and time point are not known.

This clonotype was seen a handful of times. The genes are TRBV7-3 and TRBJ2-1, with D perhaps TRBD1 (6 bases). The V end lost 7 bases, the J end lost 7 bases, and 20 bases lay between the germline ends. The CDR3 loop spans 15 amino acids. Looked up from germline, CDR1 is SGHTA and CDR2 is FQGTGA. This CDR3 reads CASTAGVGVGNEQFF. The CDR3, as DNA: TGTGCCAGCACCGCAGGGGTAGGAGTTGGAAATGAGCAGTTCTTC.

This clonotype came up many times. The J gene is TRBJ1-1, the V gene TRBV7-9; D is ambiguous. Trimming took 1 base from V and 1 from J, leaving 7 bases between them. Germline values: CDR1 SEHNR, CDR2 FQNEAQ (reference sequence). The CDR3 runs to 14 residues. The CDR3 loop reads CASSLVGANTEAFF. In nucleotides, the CDR3 is TGTGCCAGCAGCTTAGTCGGAGCGAACACTGAAGCTTTCTTT.

The chain is built from TRBV20-1 and TRBJ1-2; 7 bases agree with TRBD1. CDR3 length: 13 residues. V dropped 0 bases and J dropped 8; count of bases not matched to a gene: 6. Looked up from germline, CDR1 is DFQATT and CDR2 is SNEGSKA (reference sequence). CDR3 loop: CSARDQGVKGYTF. Written as DNA, the CDR3 is TGCAGTGCTAGAGATCAGGGGGTAAAGGGCTACACCTTC.